Reported below is one T cell receptor beta chain. Primed by a sample-barcoded 5' primer and a J-beta primer mix, a second PCR proceeded for 7 to 11 cycles. TCRdb analysed the 5' RACE reads with MiXCR anew, one entry per CDR3 protein. The data show more than 1,000,000 distinct CDR3 sequences, approximately 25% seen once. This record belongs to a study of blood T cells in healthy people across ages. Germline lookup yields CDR1 SEHNR and CDR2 FQNEAQ (reference sequence). The ends lost 2 bases at V and 1 base at J; junction bases unmatched: 2. CDR3 size: 15 residues. A further study also used this sample, focusing on T cells of mothers and their children.

The chain employs TRBV7-9 and TRBJ2-7; the match to TRBD1 covers 10 bases. This clonotype was obtained from a girl aged 2 to 9 in good health. The sequencing sample was made of blood. The CDR3 DNA sequence: TGTGCCAGCAGCTTACAGGGACAGGGGTCCTACGAGCAGTACTTC. Its protein product is CASSLQGQGSYEQYF.